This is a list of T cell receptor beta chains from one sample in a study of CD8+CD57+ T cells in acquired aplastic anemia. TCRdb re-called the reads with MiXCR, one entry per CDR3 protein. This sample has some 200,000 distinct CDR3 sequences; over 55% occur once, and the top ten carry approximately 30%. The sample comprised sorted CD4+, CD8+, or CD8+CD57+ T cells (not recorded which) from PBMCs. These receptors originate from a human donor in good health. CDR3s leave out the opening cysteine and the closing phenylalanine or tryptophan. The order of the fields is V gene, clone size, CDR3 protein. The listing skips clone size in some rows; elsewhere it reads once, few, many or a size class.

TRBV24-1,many,ATSDWRTSGTTGELF
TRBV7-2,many,ASSLSFGVSDTQY
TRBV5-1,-,ASSSGTGDGYT
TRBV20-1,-,SASGGTADNTEAF
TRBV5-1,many,ASSLGVGTDLH
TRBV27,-,ASSLKPTDTEAF
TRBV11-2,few,ASSLLDWSYEQY
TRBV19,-,ASSIDGWRGEQY
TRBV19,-,ASSSRTGSVEKLF
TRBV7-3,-,ASSAPDNEQF
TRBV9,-,ASSEGDDEKLF
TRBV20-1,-,SAHWHSSYNEQF
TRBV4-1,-,ASRTEPGGQQGAF
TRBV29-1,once,SVVGQGNYGYT
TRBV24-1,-,AAIVTPMNTEAF
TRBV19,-,ASSTDRGTNYGYT
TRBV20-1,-,SWGGGGTYEQY
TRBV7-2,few,ASSLNGALVGGYT
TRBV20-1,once,SARGSTSGWEQF
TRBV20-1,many,SAAVRDKSYEQY
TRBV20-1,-,SAIRETSTEAF
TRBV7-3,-,ASSRGQMAYEQY
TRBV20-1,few,SAPGITFSRDYEQY
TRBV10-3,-,AIKRQGEYEQY
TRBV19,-,ASRAYGYT
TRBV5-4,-,ASSERYGGETQY
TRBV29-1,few,SVWKGGNEQF
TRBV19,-,ASSILSGNTIY
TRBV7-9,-,ASSFQMSGSHEQF
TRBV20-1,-,SATQGTGRNYEQY
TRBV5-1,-,ASGLGYGYT
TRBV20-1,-,SARTTSGRNEQY
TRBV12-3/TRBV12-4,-,ASSLAGAAYNEQF
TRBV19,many,ATTQGIDGSSYNSPLH
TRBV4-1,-,TSSPPDTDTQY
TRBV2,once,ASLETADRALGEKLF
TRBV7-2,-,ASSLLRGGSRRSPLH
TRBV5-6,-,ASSNTQGWDSPLH
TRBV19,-,ASKKGYSPLH
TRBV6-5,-,ASSYGGPGTEAF
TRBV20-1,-,SARDGLGRGTQY
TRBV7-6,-,ASSPGTGGMNTEAF
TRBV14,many,ASSQDTGTANTGELF
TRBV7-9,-,ASRGPGVNTEAF
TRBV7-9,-,ASSRSGAREQY
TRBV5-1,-,ASSLGPRETQY
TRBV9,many,ASSPSEGAVAEAF
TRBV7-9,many,ASSKSGTTEKLF